The T cell receptor beta chain described here comes from a study of cytomegalovirus exposure and HLA in healthy donors. Study-level results: Association of a missense DCLRE1C variant with TCR beta V- and J-gene trimming was reported in a later analysis. Segments of the TCR beta V type were, in most cases, productive about 87% or about 30% of the time in an earlier analysis. Presence/absence analyses rested on an assumption that sequencing depth was roughly uniform across donors. In vitro checks showed that a few CMV-associated chains really do target CMV antigens.

Both 60 Vbeta primers and 13 Jbeta primers went into the PCR. Measured with immunoSEQ multiplex PCR; TCRdb has only the in-frame clones, and not every one. In the table there are roughly 67,000 clones, roughly 80% of which are singletons. Germline V gene sequence: CDR1 MNHEY, CDR2 SVGAGI. This CDR3 has 13 amino acids. Trimming pared 0 bases from V and 2 bases from J, leaving 4 bases between. This clone occurred once. Antigen: not known. This clonotype originated in a woman under 40 in good health and CMV-seronegative. The sample was PBMCs. V usage is TRBV6-5 and J usage is TRBJ1-2; no definite D call. The CDR3 loop reads CASSYSQNYGYTF. In nucleotides, the CDR3 is TGTGCCAGCAGTTACTCCCAGAACTATGGCTACACCTTC.